These 11 T cell receptor beta chains were sequenced from one sample in a study of T cell responses to AZD1222 COVID-19 vaccine. Assay: immunoSEQ multiplex PCR; the TCRdb copy retains only in-frame clones and omits some. The sample consists of approximately 140,000 clones, 91% of them appearing once. The starting material was peripheral blood, obtained 28 days after the second AZD1222 dose. These receptors were obtained from an adult who received the AZD1222 COVID-19 vaccine.

The chain links TRBV7-2 to TRBJ1-3; maybe TRBD1 (6 bases). This CDR3 has 15 residues. Germline V CDR1 and CDR2: SGHTA, FQGNSA. V gave up 5 bases and J gave up 4 bases, with 15 bases separating them. In DNA, the CDR3 is TGTGCCAGCAGCCACACCGCGGGGGGCGGAAACACCATATATTTT. This gives the protein CASSHTAGGGNTIYF.

The chain carries TRBV29-1 and TRBJ2-1; maybe TRBD2 (6 bases). With 2 bases removed from V and 8 bases from J, the gap between germline ends came to 13 bases. The CDR3 has 13 residues. Germline V gene sequence: CDR1 SQVTM, CDR2 ANQGSEA. The CDR3 nucleotides read TGCAGCGTTGAAAGCGGAGGGACTTATGAGCAGTTCTTC. It specifies CSVESGGTYEQFF.

This chain uses TRBV15 with TRBJ1-5; the D is unclear. The CDR3 totals 12 residues. Trimming shortened V by 1 base and J by 9 bases, and 7 bases separated the two germline ends. The germline gives CDR1 LNHNV, CDR2 YYDKDF (reference sequence). This chain's CDR3 is CATSRAGGPQHF. CDR3 DNA sequence: TGTGCCACCAGCAGAGCGGGAGGGCCCCAGCATTTT.

The J gene is TRBJ1-5, the V gene TRBV4-1; 9 bases align to TRBD1. Looked up from germline, CDR1 is MGHRA and CDR2 is YSYEKL. CDR3 length equals 18 residues. The J segment lost 6 bases and the V segment lost 1 base, leaving 13 bases of the junction unmatched. This CDR3 reads CASSQGTPRGQGRQPQHF. The CDR3 region has the DNA TGCGCCAGCAGCCAAGGAACCCCGAGGGGACAGGGTCGTCAGCCCCAGCATTTT.

V and J are TRBV4-2 and TRBJ2-3; 12 bases map to TRBD2. Per the germline V gene, CDR1 is LGHNA and CDR2 is YNFKEQ. The J segment lost 3 bases and the V segment lost 6 bases, leaving 7 bases of the junction unmatched. This CDR3 comprises 16 residues. The CDR3 DNA reads as TGTGCCAGCAGTCCCAGACTAGCGGGAGAAACAGATACGCAGTATTTT. This codes for CASSPRLAGETDTQYF.

This rearrangement joins TRBV6-2 or TRBV6-3 to TRBJ2-7; 10 positions agree with TRBD2. Per germline, CDR1 MNHEY and CDR2 SVGEGT. J gave up 4 bases and V 6 bases, and 12 bases lay outside the gene matches. The CDR3 totals 16 residues. CDR3 protein: CASSRTSGGFPYEQYV. The CDR3 DNA reads TGTGCCAGCAGCCGGACTAGCGGAGGTTTTCCTTACGAGCAGTACGTC.

In this sample, this clone turned up once. The chain uses TRBV6-2 or TRBV6-3 and TRBJ1-5; D remains ambiguous. Trimming left V 6 bases short and J 3 bases short, with 18 bases between. Germline V gene lookup returns CDR1 MNHEY and CDR2 SVGEGT. The CDR3 spans 16 residues. The CDR3 DNA reads as TGTGCCAGCAGCCCTGAGGGTGGAGCCACCAATCAGCCCCAGCATTTT. Amino acid sequence: CASSPEGGATNQPQHF.

The rearrangement joins TRBV6-5 to TRBJ2-7; D may match TRBD1 or TRBD2 (6 bases each). CDR1 MNHEY and CDR2 SVGAGI come from the germline V gene. V lost 8 bases to trimming and J lost 4 bases, with 18 bases between them. The CDR3 totals 14 residues. Here the CDR3 DNA reads TGTGCCAGCTACCCAAAGGGGGGCAGGTACGAGCAGTACTTC. Translated: CASYPKGGRYEQYF.

The rearrangement joins TRBV4-1 to TRBJ1-1; weak D call: TRBD1 (5 bases). The CDR3 spans 15 residues. The ends were cut back, 5 bases at V and 1 base at J, with 14 bases in the middle. Germline CDR1 reads MGHRA; CDR2 reads YSYEKL. CDR3 DNA sequence: TGCGCCAGCAGCACACGCTACAGGACGAACACTGAAGCTTTCTTT. This encodes CASSTRYRTNTEAFF.

The V gene is TRBV19, the J gene TRBJ1-5; the match to TRBD1 covers 7 bases. With V trimmed by 7 bases and J by 3 bases, 3 bases remained unmatched. The CDR3 runs to 13 residues. CDR1 and CDR2 (germline): LNHDA, SQIVND (reference sequence). In DNA, the CDR3 is TGTGCCAGTAATGACAGGGACAATCAGCCCCAGCATTTT. Amino acid sequence: CASNDRDNQPQHF.

The rearrangement links TRBV7-9 to TRBJ1-2; weak D call: TRBD1 (5 bases). Germline CDR1 and CDR2: SEHNR and FQNEAQ (reference sequence). Deletions cut 5 bases from V and 4 bases from J, with 14 bases between. CDR3 length equals 14 residues. Written as DNA, the CDR3 is TGTGCCAGCAGCCTACTCACAGGTGCCTATGGCTACACCTTC. This encodes CASSLLTGAYGYTF.